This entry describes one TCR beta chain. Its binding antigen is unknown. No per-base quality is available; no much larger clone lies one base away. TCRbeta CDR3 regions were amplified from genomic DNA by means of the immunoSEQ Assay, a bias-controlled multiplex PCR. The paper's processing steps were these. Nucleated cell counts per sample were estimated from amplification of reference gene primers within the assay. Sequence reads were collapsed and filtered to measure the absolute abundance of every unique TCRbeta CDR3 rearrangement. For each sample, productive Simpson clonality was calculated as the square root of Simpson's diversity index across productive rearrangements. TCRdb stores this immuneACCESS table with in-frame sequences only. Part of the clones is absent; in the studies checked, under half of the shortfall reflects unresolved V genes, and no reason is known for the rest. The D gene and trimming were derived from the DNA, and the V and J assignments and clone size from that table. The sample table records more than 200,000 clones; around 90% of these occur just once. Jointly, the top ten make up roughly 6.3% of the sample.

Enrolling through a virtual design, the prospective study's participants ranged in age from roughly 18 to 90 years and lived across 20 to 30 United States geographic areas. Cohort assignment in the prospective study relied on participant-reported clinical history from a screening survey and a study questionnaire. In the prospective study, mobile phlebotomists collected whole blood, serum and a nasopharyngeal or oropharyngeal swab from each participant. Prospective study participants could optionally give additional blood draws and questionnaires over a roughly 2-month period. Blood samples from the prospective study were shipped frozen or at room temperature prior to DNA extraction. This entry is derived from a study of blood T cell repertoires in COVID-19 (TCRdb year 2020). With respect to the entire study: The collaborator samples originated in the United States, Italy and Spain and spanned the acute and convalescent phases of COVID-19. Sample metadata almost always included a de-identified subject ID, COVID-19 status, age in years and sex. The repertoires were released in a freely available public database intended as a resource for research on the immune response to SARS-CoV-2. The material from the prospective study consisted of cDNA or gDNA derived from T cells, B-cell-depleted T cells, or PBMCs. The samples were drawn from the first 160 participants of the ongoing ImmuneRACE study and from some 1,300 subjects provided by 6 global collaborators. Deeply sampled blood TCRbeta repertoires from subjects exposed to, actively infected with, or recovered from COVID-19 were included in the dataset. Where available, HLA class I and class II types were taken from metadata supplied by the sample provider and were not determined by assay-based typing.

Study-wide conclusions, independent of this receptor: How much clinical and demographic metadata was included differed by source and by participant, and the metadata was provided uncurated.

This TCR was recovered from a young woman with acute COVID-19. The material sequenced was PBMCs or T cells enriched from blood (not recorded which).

The CDR3 region: CASSLKNLNEQFF. The nucleotides are TGTGCCAGCAGCTTAAAGAACTTGAATGAGCAGTTCTTC. The chain is encoded by TRBV7-9 joined to TRBJ2-1; the D gene remains uncertain. The CDR3 has 13 amino acids, counting the end cysteine and phenylalanine. CDR3 DNA only is kept here, 39 bases in frame from base 1. V gives up 2 bases and J gives up 7 bases, and the segment between their germline ends measures 9 bases. CDR1 and CDR2 were assigned from the germline V gene (reference sequence) as SEHNR and FQNEAQ.